A selection of T cell receptor beta chains follows, all from one sample in a study of cytomegalovirus exposure and HLA in healthy donors. Here immunoSEQ multiplex PCR was the method, and the copy in TCRdb shows in-frame clones only, minus some. The table lists 150,000 to 200,000 clones, 80% to 85% of them singletons. Input material: PBMCs. The origin of the receptors is a male donor in good health and CMV-seropositive. Each CDR3 is given with its conserved first and last residue. D genes are given only for firm matches. The size entry is marked missing in some rows and otherwise reads once, few, many or a size class.

v_gene	abundance	d_gene	j_gene	CDR3aa	CDR3nt
TRBV7-2	NA	TRBD2	TRBJ2-7	CASSLLAGGLTVVYEQYF	TGTGCCAGCAGCTTACTAGCGGGGGGCCTAACTGTTGTCTACGAGCAGTACTTC
TRBV6-1	NA	TRBD2	TRBJ2-3	CASSEGGLAGASTDTQYF	TGTGCCAGCAGTGAAGGAGGGCTAGCGGGGGCTAGCACAGATACGCAGTATTTT
TRBV6-4	NA	NA	TRBJ1-2	CASNGGIGAGYTF	TGTGCCAGCAACGGGGGTATAGGAGCGGGCTACACCTTC
TRBV7-2	NA	NA	TRBJ2-3	CASSPGTDTQYF	TGTGCCAGCAGCCCCGGCACAGATACGCAGTATTTT
TRBV6-5	once	TRBD1	TRBJ1-1	CASSYTGVMNTEAFF	TGTGCCAGCAGTTACACAGGGGTCATGAACACTGAAGCTTTCTTT
TRBV5-1	NA	NA	TRBJ1-2	CASSPGDLYGYTF	TGCGCCAGCAGCCCAGGGGACCTCTATGGCTACACCTTC
TRBV19	NA	NA	TRBJ1-2	CASSSSYGYTF	TGTGCCAGTAGCTCCTCCTATGGCTACACCTTC
TRBV5-1	NA	TRBD1	TRBJ2-1	CASGTGGFNEQFF	TGCGCCAGCGGAACAGGGGGCTTCAATGAGCAGTTCTTC
TRBV6-5	NA	TRBD1	TRBJ2-3	CASSYPSGQGARTQYF	TGTGCCAGCAGTTACCCTTCGGGACAGGGGGCGCGTACGCAGTATTTT
TRBV21-1	NA	NA	TRBJ2-3	CASSKARRGAKDTQYF	TGTGCCAGCAGCAAAGCACGGCGGGGGGCGAAAGATACGCAGTATTTT